This T cell receptor (beta chain) was sequenced during a study of blood T cell repertoires in COVID-19. The overall study: The study drew acute and convalescent COVID-19 samples from the United States, Italy and Spain. PBMCs, B-cell-depleted T cells, or T cells provided the cDNA or gDNA that made up the material.

Original data processing: Estimated nucleated cell counts came from reference gene primer amplification. Clones were read by immunoSEQ multiplex PCR, and TCRdb kept only the in-frame ones, dropping some. V and J calls and clone size follow that table, whereas D and trimming were derived from the DNA. The sample has about 240,000 clones, 80% to 90% seen once. The CDR3 spans 17 residues. V was pared by 5 bases and J by 0 bases, with 8 bases of the junction left unmatched. Germline assignment: CDR1 SGHTA and CDR2 FQGNSA. The sample was peripheral blood. The chain links TRBV7-2 to TRBJ2-1, with 9 positions matching TRBD2. This sequence was found in a woman between 70 and 85 years old with acute or convalescent COVID-19. The chain's CDR3 is CASSQGGGASSYNEQFF. In nucleotides, the CDR3 is TGTGCCAGCAGCCAGGGCGGGGGGGCGAGCTCCTACAATGAGCAGTTCTTC.